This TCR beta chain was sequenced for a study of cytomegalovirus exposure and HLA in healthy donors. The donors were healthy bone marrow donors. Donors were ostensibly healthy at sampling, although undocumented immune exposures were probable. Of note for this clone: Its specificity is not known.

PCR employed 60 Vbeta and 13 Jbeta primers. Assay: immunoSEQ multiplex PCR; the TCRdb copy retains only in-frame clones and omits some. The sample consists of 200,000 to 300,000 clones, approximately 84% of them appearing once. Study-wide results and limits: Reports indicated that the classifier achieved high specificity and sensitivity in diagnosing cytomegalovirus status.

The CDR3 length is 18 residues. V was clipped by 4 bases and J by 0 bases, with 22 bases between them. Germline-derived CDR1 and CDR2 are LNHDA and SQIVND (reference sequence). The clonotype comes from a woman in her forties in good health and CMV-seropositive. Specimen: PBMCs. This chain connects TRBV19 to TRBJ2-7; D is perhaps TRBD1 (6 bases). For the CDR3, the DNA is TGTGCCAGTAGTAAAAACAGGGATCCAGTATATTCCTCCTACGAGCAGTACTTC. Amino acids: CASSKNRDPVYSSYEQYF.